Below, one T cell receptor beta chain is given with its context. The method was immunoSEQ multiplex PCR; TCRdb's version includes in-frame clones alone and lacks a portion of them. This table holds 150,000 to 250,000 clones, 75% to 85% found once. This entry belongs to a study of blood T cell repertoires in COVID-19. Study at large: The United States, Italy and Spain supplied acute and convalescent COVID-19 samples.

The sequenced material came from peripheral blood. The clonotype originates from a woman between 40 and 55 years old with COVID-19, enrolled during active disease.

The CDR3 loop is CASSIGGDYNEQFF. The CDR3 DNA reads TGTGCCAGTAGTATCGGCGGAGATTACAATGAGCAGTTCTTC. The V call is TRBV19, the J call TRBJ2-1, with unresolved D. The V and J ends lost 3 bases and 4 bases respectively, with 10 bases between them. Looked up from germline, CDR1 is LNHDA and CDR2 is SQIVND (reference sequence). This CDR3 contains 14 residues.